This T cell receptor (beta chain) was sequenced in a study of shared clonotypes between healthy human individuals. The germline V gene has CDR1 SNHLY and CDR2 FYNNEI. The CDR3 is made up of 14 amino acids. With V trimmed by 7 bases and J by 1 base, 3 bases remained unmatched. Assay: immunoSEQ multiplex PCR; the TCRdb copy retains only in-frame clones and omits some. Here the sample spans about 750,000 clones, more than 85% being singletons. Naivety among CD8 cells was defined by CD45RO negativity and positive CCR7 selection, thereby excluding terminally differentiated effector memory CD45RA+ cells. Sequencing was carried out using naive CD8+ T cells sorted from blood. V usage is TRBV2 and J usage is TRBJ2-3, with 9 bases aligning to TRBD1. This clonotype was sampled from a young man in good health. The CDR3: CASIGDRGTDTQYF. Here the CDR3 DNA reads TGTGCCAGCATAGGGGACAGGGGCACAGATACGCAGTATTTT. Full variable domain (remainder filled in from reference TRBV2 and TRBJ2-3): EPEVTQTPSHQVTQMGQEVILRCVPISNHLYFYWYRQILGQKVEFLVSFYNNEISEKSEIFDDQFSVERPDGSNFTLKIRSTKLEDSAMYFCASIGDRGTDTQYFGPGTRLTVL.